Given below is one TCR beta chain in context. Sequencing was performed with immunoSEQ multiplex PCR; in TCRdb, only in-frame clones are kept and a portion is missing. This sample yields approximately 52,000 clones, of which more than 75% are seen a single time; around 7.9% belongs to the top ten. The source of the sample is a study of radiotherapy plus CTLA-4 blockade in lung cancer. The CDR3 sequence is 18 residues long. The germline gives CDR1 SGHRS, CDR2 YFSETQ. V shed 3 bases, J shed 1 base, and the junction held 14 bases outside the gene matches. The sequencing used peripheral blood, collected from a patient treated with radiotherapy plus ipilimumab. This chain joins TRBV5-1 and TRBJ2-3; 7 bases align to TRBD2. The sequence was obtained from a human donor with non-small cell lung cancer who had a complete response to radiotherapy plus ipilimumab. CDR3 coding DNA: TGCGCCAGCAGCTCCCTCCCTGTAGCGGGCCTTGGCACAGATACGCAGTATTTT. Translating gives CASSSLPVAGLGTDTQYF. The full variable domain, with the rest looked up from reference TRBV5-1 and TRBJ2-3, is KAGVTQTPRYLIKTRGQQVTLSCSPISGHRSVSWYQQTPGQGLQFLFEYFSETQRNKGNFPGRFSGRQFSNSRSEMNVSTLELGDSALYLCASSSLPVAGLGTDTQYFGPGTRLTVL.